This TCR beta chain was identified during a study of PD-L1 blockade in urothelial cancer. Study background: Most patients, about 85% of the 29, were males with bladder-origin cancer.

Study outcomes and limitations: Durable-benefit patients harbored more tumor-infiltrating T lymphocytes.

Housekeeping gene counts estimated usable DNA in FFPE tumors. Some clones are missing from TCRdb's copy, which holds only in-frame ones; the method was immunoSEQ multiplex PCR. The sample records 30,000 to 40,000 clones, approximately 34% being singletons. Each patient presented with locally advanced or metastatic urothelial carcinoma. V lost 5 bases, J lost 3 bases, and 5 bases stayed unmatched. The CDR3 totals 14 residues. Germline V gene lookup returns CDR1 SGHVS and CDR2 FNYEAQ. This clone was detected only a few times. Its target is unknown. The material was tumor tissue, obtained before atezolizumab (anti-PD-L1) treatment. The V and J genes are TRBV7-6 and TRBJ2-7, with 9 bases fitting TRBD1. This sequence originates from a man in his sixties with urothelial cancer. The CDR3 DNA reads TGTGCCAGCAGCCGGACAGGGGAACTCTACGAGCAGTACTTC. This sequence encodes CASSRTGELYEQYF.